The present entry profiles one TCR beta chain with its context. Generated by immunoSEQ multiplex PCR, the TCRdb table keeps only in-frame clones and is missing some. The profile covers 110,000 to 150,000 clones, with 86% appearing a single time and 7% to 10% taken by the ten largest. The CDR3 length is 17 residues. The junction had 7 bases not matched to a gene; V was cut back by 0 bases and J by 2 bases. From germline, CDR1 is MGHRA and CDR2 YSYEKL. This record comes from a study of blood T cell repertoires in COVID-19. For the study at large: PBMCs, B-cell-depleted T cells, or T cells were the source of the cDNA or gDNA that made up the material.

The sequenced sample consisted of peripheral blood. The chain employs TRBV4-1 and TRBJ2-7; TRBD1 matches 10 bases. The source of this sequence is a woman aged 60 to 75 with acute or convalescent COVID-19. CDR3 DNA: TGCGCCAGCAGCCAAGATATGACAGGGGGCTACCCCTACGAGCAGTACTTC. Its translation is CASSQDMTGGYPYEQYF.